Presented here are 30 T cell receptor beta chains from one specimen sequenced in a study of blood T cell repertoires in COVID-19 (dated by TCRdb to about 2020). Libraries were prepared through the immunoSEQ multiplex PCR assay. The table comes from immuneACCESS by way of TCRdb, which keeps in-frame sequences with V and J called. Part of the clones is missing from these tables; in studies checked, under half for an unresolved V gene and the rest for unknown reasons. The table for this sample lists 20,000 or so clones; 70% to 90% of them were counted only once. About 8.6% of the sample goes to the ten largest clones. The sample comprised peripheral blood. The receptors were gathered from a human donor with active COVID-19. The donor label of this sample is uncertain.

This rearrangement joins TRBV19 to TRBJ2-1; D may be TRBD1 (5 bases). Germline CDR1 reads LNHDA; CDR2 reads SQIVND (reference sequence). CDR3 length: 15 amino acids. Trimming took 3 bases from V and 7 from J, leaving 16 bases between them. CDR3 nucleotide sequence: TGTGCCAGTAGTATTACGCAGGGCCGGAGAAATGAGCAGTTCTTC. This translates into CASSITQGRRNEQFF.

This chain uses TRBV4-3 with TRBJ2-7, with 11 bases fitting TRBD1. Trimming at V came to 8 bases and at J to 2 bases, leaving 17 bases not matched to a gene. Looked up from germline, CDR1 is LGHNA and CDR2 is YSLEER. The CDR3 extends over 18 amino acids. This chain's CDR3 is CASLHVDRGQTGPYEQYF. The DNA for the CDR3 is TGCGCCAGCCTTCATGTGGACAGGGGGCAAACCGGCCCCTACGAGCAGTACTTC.

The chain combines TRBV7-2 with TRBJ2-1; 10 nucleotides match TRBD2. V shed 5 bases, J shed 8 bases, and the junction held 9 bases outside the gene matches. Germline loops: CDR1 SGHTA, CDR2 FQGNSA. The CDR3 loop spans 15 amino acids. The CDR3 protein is CASSVGAGGGDEQFF. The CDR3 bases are TGTGCCAGCAGCGTTGGAGCGGGAGGGGGCGATGAGCAGTTCTTC.

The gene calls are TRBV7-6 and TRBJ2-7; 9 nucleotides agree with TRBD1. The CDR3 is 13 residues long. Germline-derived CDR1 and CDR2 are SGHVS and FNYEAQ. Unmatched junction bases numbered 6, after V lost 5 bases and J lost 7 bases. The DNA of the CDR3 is TGTGCCAGCAGCCCCCGGACAGGGGTAGAGCAGTACTTC. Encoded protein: CASSPRTGVEQYF.

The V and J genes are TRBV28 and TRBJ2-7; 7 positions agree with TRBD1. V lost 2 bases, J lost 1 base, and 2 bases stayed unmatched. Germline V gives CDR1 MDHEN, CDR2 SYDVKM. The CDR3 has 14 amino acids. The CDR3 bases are TGTGCCAGCAGTTTACAGGGACAGTCCTACGAGCAGTACTTC. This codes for CASSLQGQSYEQYF.

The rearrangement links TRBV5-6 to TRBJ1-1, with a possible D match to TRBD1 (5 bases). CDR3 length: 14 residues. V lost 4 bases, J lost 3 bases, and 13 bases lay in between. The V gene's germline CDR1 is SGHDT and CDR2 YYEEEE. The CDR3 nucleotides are TGTGCCAGCAGCCCCGTGGGGGGGGACACTGAAGCTTTCTTT. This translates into CASSPVGGDTEAFF.

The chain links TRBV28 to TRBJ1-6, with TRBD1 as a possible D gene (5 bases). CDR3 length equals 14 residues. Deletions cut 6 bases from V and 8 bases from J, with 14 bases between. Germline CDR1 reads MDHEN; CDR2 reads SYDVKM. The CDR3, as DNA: TGTGCCAGCAGGTCACAGGCCGGCGATTCACCCCTCCACTTT. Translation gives CASRSQAGDSPLHF.

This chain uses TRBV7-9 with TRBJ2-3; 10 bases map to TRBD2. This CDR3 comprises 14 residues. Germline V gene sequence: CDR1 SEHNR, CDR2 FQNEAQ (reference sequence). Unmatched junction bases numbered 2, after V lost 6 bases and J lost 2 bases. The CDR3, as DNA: TGTGCCAGCAGTCTAGCGGGGGCCACAGATACGCAGTATTTT. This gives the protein CASSLAGATDTQYF.

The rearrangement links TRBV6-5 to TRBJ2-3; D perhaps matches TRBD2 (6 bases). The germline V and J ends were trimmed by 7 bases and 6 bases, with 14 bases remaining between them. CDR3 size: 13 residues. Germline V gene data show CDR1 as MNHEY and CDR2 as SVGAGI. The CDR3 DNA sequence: TGTGCCAGCAAGAGAGATGGGGGGGATACGCAGTATTTT. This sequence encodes CASKRDGGDTQYF.

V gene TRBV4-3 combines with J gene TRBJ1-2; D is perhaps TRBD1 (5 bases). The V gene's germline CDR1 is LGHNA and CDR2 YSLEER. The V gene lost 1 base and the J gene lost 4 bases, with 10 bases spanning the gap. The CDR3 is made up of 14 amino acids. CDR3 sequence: CASSQGTGAYGYTF. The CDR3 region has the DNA TGCGCCAGCAGCCAAGGAACAGGAGCCTATGGCTACACCTTC.

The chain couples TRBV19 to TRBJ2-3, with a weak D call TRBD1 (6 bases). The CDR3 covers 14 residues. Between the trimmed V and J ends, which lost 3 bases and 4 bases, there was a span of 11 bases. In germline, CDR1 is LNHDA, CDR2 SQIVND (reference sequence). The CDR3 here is CASSIGTPSDTQYF. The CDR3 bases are TGTGCCAGTAGTATTGGGACACCCTCAGATACGCAGTATTTT.

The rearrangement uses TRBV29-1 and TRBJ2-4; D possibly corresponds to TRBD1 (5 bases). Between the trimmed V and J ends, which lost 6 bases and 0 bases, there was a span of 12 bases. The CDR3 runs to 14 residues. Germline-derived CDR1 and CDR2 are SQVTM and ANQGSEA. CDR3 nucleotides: TGCAGCGTCAGGGTTCAATTAGCCAAAAACATTCAGTACTTC. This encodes CSVRVQLAKNIQYF.

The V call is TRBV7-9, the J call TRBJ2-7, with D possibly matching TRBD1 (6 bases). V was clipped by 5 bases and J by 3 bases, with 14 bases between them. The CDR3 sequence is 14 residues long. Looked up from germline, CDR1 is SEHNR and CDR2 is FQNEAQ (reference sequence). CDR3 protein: CASSPQGLLYEQYF. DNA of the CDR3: TGTGCCAGCAGCCCCCAGGGGCTCCTCTACGAGCAGTACTTC.

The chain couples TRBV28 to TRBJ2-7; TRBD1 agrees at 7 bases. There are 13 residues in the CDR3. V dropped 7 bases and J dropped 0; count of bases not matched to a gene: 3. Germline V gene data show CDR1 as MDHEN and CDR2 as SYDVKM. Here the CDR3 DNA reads TGTGCCAGCACCGGGACAGACTCCTACGAGCAGTACTTC. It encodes CASTGTDSYEQYF.

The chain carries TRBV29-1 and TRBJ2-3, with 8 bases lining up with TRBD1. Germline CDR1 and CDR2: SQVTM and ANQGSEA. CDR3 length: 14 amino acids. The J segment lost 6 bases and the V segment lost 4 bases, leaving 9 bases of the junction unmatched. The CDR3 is CSVGLRTGPDTQYF. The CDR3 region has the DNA TGCAGCGTTGGTTTAAGGACAGGGCCGGATACGCAGTATTTT.

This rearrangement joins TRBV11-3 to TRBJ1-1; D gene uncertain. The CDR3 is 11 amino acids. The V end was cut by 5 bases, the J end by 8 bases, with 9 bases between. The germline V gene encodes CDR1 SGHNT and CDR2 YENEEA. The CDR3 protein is CASSIHREAFF. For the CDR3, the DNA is TGTGCCAGCAGCATACACAGAGAAGCTTTCTTT.

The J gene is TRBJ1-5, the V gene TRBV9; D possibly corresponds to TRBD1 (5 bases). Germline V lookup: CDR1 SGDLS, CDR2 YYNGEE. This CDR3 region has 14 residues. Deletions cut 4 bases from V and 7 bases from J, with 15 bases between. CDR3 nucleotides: TGTGCCAGCAGCCGGGGGAGGGAAGGCCAGCCCCAGCATTTT. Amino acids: CASSRGREGQPQHF.

This CDR3 is CASRREGSSPLHF. The CDR3 DNA reads as TGCGCCTCCCGGAGGGAAGGGAGTTCACCCCTCCACTTT. The genes are TRBV10-2 and TRBJ1-6; no clear D. Deletions cut 11 bases from V and 9 bases from J, with 17 bases between. Germline CDR1 and CDR2: WSHSY and SAAADI. CDR3 size: 13 residues.

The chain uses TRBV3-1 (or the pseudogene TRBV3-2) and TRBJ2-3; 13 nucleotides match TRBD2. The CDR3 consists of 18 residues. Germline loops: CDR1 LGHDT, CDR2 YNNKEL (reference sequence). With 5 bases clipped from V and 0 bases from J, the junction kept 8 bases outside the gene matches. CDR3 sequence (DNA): TGTGCCAGCAGCTTAGGACTAGCGGGAGCGGTGAGCACAGATACGCAGTATTTT. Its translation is CASSLGLAGAVSTDTQYF.

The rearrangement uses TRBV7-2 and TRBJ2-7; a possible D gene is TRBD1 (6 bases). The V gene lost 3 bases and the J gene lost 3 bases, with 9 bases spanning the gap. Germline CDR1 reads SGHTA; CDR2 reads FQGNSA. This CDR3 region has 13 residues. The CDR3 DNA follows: TGTGCCAGCAGCTTCGCGGACAGCTACGAGCAGTACTTC. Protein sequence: CASSFADSYEQYF.

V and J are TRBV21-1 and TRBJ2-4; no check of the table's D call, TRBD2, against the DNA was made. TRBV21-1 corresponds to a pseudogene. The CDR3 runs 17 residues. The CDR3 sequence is CASILNLADSAKNIQYF. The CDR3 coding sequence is TGTGCCAGCATCCTAAATTTAGCGGATTCAGCCAAAAACATTCAGTACTTC.

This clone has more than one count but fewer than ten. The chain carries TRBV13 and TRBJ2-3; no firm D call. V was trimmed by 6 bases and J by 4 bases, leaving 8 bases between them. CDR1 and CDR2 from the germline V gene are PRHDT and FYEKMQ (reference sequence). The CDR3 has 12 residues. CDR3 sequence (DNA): TGTGCCAGCAGATTCGAGGCAGATACGCAGTATTTT. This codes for CASRFEADTQYF.

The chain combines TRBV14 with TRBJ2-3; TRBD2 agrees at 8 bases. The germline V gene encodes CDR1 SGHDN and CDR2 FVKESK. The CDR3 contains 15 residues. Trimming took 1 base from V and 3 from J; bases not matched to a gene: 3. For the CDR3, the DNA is TGTGCCAGCAGCCAAGTCGGGGGGGTGACAGATACGCAGTATTTT. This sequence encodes CASSQVGGVTDTQYF.

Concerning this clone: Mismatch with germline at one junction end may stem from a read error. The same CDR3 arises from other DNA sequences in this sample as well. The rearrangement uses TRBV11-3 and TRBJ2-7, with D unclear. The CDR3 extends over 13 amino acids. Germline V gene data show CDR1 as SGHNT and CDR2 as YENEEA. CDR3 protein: CASSLHSSYEQYF. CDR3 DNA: TGCGCCAGCAGCTTACACAGCTCCTACGAGCAGTACTTC.

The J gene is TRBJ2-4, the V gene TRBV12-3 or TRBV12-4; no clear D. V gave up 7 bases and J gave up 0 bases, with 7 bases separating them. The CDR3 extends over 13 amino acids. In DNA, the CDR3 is TGTGCCAGCAATAGCCAAGCCAAAAACATTCAGTACTTC. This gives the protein CASNSQAKNIQYF.

As DNA, the CDR3 is TGTGCCAGTAGGGGGGACAGGGCGTTCTTGCTCCCTTTACGGGAATACTTC. It is translated as CASRGDRAFLLPLREYF. This chain links TRBV21-1 with TRBJ2-7; TRBD1 is the table's D call and was not checked against the DNA. TRBV21-1 has pseudogene status. The CDR3 has 17 amino acids.

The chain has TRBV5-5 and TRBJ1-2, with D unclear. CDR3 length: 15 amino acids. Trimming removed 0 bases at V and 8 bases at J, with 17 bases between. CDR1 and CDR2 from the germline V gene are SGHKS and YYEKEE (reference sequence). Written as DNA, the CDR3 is TGTGCCAGCAGCTTGGATGCGGGCGGGGTGGAAGGCTACACCTTC. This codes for CASSLDAGGVEGYTF. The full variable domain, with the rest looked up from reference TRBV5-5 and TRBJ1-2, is DAGVTQSPTHLIKTRGQQVTLRCSPISGHKSVSWYQQVLGQGPQFIFQYYEKEERGRGNFPDRFSARQFPNYSSELNVNALLLGDSALYLCASSLDAGGVEGYTFGSGTRLTVV.

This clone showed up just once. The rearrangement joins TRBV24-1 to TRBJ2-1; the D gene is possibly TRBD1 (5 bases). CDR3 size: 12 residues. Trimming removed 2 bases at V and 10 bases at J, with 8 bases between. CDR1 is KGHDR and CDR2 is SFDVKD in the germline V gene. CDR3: CATSDSDSEQFF. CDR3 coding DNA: TGTGCCACCAGTGATTCCGACAGCGAGCAGTTCTTC.

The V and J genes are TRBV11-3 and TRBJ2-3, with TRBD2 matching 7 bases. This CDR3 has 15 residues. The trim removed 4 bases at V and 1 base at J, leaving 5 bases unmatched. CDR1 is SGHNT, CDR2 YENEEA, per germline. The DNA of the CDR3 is TGTGCCAGCAGCTCCCGACTAGCAGGCACAGATACGCAGTATTTT. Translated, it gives CASSSRLAGTDTQYF.

Written as DNA, the CDR3 is TGTGCCAGCAGCGGAGTCATATCCTACAATGAGCAGTTCTTC. Its translation: CASSGVISYNEQFF. The chain combines TRBV5-6 with TRBJ2-1; no firm D call. CDR1 SGHDT and CDR2 YYEEEE come from the germline V gene. The CDR3 loop spans 14 amino acids. The ends were cut back, 4 bases at V and 1 base at J, with 9 bases in the middle. The variable domain in full, with the rest retrieved from reference TRBV5-6 and TRBJ2-1, is DAGVTQSPTHLIKTRGQQVTLRCSPKSGHDTVSWYQQALGQGPQFIFQYYEEEERQRGNFPDRFSGHQFPNYSSELNVNALLLGDSALYLCASSGVISYNEQFFGPGTRLTVL.